The present TCR beta chain was sequenced within a study of beta chain features in type 1 diabetes. Germline lookup yields CDR1 SNHLY and CDR2 FYNNEI. Trimming removed 4 bases from V and 3 bases from J, with 12 bases in between. This CDR3 region has 14 residues. Study-level findings and limits: Among patients with Type 1 diabetes, TCRB CDR3s were moderately but significantly shorter in every one of the four CD4+ subsets. Cells carrying high TCR expression could end up over-represented when cDNA is sequenced.

Expressed TCRB transcripts got sequenced, as all isolated RNA was reverse transcribed. The repertoire was sequenced with immunoSEQ multiplex PCR; TCRdb's copy has only in-frame clones and lacks some. The sample consists of hundreds of thousands of clones, over 13% of them appearing once. Concerning this clone itself: Antigen unknown.

The sample consisted of naive CD4+ T cells from blood. This receptor was identified in a man younger than 30 with type 1 diabetes. The rearrangement uses TRBV2 and TRBJ1-2; D is perhaps TRBD1 (5 bases). CDR3 sequence reads: CASSGGPTHYGYTF. For the CDR3, the DNA is TGTGCCAGCAGTGGGGGACCAACCCACTATGGCTACACCTTC.